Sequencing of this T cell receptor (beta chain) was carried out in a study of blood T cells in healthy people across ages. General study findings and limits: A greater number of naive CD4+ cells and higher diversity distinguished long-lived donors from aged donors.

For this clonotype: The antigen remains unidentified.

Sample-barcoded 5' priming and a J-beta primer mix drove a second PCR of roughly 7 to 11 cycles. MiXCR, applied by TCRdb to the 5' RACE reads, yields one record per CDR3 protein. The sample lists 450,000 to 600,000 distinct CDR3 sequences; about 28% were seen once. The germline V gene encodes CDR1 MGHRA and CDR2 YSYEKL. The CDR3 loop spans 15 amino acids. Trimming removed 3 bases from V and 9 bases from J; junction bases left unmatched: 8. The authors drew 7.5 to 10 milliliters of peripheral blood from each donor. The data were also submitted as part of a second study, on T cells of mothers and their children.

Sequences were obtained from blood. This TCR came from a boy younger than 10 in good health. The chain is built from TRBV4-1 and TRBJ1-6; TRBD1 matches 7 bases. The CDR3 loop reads CASSQSAGGGSPLHF. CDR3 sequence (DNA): TGCGCCAGCAGCCAGAGCGCAGGGGGTGGTTCACCCCTCCACTTT.